These T cell receptor beta chains were read from a single sample in a study of blood T cell repertoires in COVID-19. Assay: immunoSEQ multiplex PCR; the TCRdb copy retains only in-frame clones and omits some. The table includes some 150,000 clones, roughly 90% detected once. Specimen: peripheral blood. The receptors here all came from a human donor in a cohort sampled during active COVID-19. Each CDR3 is given with its conserved first and last residue. D genes are given only for firm matches. Clone size is given for some rows only: seen once, a few or many times, or a class if the clone is expanded.

v_gene	j_gene	abundance	d_gene	CDR3nt	CDR3aa
TRBV27	TRBJ2-2	.	TRBD2	TGTGCCAGCAGCCGGGGACTAGCGGGGGGGCTAGCCGGGGAGCTGTTTTTT	CASSRGLAGGLAGELFF
TRBV20-1	TRBJ1-3	.	.	TGCAGTGCTACTGAGGGGGGGGTATTTCGAAACACCATATATTTT	CSATEGGVFRNTIYF
TRBV5-1	TRBJ2-5	.	.	TGCGCCAGCAGGGGGGTAGGAGGGGAGACCCAGTACTTC	CASRGVGGETQYF
TRBV7-2	TRBJ1-4	.	TRBD1	TGTGCCAGCAGCTACGTACCAAACAGGGGCTCTAATGAAAAACTGTTTTTT	CASSYVPNRGSNEKLFF
TRBV9	TRBJ2-1	.	TRBD2	TGTGCCAGCAGCCCACGGACTAGCTTCCATGAGCAGTTCTTC	CASSPRTSFHEQFF
TRBV7-2	TRBJ1-5	.	.	TGTGCCAGCAGCCCATCGTTGGGGGCCCATCAGCCCCAGCATTTT	CASSPSLGAHQPQHF
TRBV28	TRBJ1-1	.	TRBD1	TGTGCCAGCAGTTCTAACAGGGGGCTCACTGAAGCTTTCTTT	CASSSNRGLTEAFF
TRBV29-1	TRBJ2-7	.	.	TGCAGCGTTGAAGATCTGTCAGGGCGGATCTACGAGCAGTACTTC	CSVEDLSGRIYEQYF
TRBV18	TRBJ1-2	.	.	TGTGCCAGCTCACCAGCAGGGCCCTATGGCTACACCTTC	CASSPAGPYGYTF
TRBV29-1	TRBJ2-2	once	.	TGCAGCGTGCCAACAGGCGCGAACACCGGGGAGCTGTTTTTT	CSVPTGANTGELFF